This T cell receptor (beta chain) was found in a study of cytomegalovirus exposure and HLA in healthy donors. Overall study findings and caveats: In a later analysis, TCR association rates varied by HLA locus: DRB1 most, HLA-C fewest.

Primers included in the PCR were 60 Vbeta and 13 Jbeta primers. Sequencing was performed with immunoSEQ multiplex PCR; in TCRdb, only in-frame clones are kept and a portion is missing. This sample has 90,000 to 150,000 clones, with approximately 15% found just once. This clone came up a few times. Its antigen is currently unknown. Deletions cut 4 bases from V and 8 bases from J, with 27 bases between. The CDR3 contains 18 residues. CDR1 is MNHNS, CDR2 SASEGT, per germline. The gene calls are TRBV6-1 and TRBJ1-3; maybe TRBD1 (5 bases). This sequence was found in a woman between 18 and 29 years old in good health and CMV-seronegative. Material for sequencing was PBMCs. CDR3 in DNA: TGTGCCAGCAGTGTTGCGCCATTACAGGCGAGCTTCGGGTACACCATATATTTT. Protein sequence: CASSVAPLQASFGYTIYF.